This T cell receptor beta chain comes out of a study of T cell responses to AZD1222 COVID-19 vaccine. The CDR3 is made up of 15 amino acids. Germline CDR1 reads LGHDT; CDR2 reads YNNKEL (reference sequence). The ends lost 0 bases at V and 4 bases at J; junction bases unmatched: 5. Notes on the study in general: Increases in Spike-specific TCR breadth and depth were seen after two AZD1222 doses. Vaccine-associated CD4 TCRs spanned spike, dominant at 160-218 and 743-854. Nearly half of spike-specific TCRs reportedly target variant regions that are unmutated in the B.1.351 and B.1.1.7 variants. Only a handful of people who got AZD1222 tested seropositive at baseline.

Concerning this clone itself: Antigen: not known.

Sequencing used immunoSEQ multiplex PCR; TCRdb keeps in-frame clones, though not all of them. The data contain tens of thousands of clones, 80% of them singletons. The source is an adult who received the AZD1222 COVID-19 vaccine. Source: peripheral blood, taken 28 days after the second AZD1222 dose. This chain uses TRBV3-1 (or the pseudogene TRBV3-2) with TRBJ2-5; TRBD1 matches at 7 bases. CDR3 protein: CASSQDPDRRETQYF. CDR3 sequence (DNA): TGTGCCAGCAGCCAAGATCCGGACAGGCGAGAGACCCAGTACTTC.